This T cell receptor (beta chain) emerged from a study of T cells in Graves' hyperthyroidism and ophthalmopathy. TCR beta CDR3 region amplification was performed from RNA transcripts. Initially, a first-round RT-PCR of the TCR CDR3 employed the HTBI primer set. TCRdb re-derived calls from the multiplex PCR reads in MiXCR, one entry per CDR3 protein. The profile shows over 300,000 distinct CDR3 sequences, about an eighth of them singletons. In germline, CDR1 is SGHDT, CDR2 YYEEEE. The ends lost 3 bases at V and 7 bases at J; junction bases unmatched: 15. This CDR3 is 17 amino acids long. The TCR was taken from a woman in her thirties or forties with Graves' ophthalmopathy. The chain employs TRBV5-6 and TRBJ2-1, with 8 bases matching TRBD1. The source material was blood. The CDR3 is CASSSYHTRQGMNEQFF. The CDR3 nucleotides read TGTGCCAGCAGCTCTTACCATACGAGACAGGGGATGAATGAGCAGTTCTTC.